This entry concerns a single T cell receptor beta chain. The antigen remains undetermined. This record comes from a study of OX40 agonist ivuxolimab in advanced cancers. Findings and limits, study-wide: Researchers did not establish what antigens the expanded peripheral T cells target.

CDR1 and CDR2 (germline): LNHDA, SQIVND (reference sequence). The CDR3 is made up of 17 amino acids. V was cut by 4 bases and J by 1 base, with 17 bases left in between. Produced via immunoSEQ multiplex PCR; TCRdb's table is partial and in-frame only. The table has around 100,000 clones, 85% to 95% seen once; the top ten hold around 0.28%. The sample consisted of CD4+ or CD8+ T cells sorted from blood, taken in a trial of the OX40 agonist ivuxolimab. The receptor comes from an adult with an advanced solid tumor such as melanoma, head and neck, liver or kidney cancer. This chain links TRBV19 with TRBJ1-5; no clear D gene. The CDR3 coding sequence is TGTGCCAGTAGTAGTATCAAAGGAGGCGGAAGCAATCAGCCCCAGCATTTT. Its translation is CASSSIKGGGSNQPQHF.